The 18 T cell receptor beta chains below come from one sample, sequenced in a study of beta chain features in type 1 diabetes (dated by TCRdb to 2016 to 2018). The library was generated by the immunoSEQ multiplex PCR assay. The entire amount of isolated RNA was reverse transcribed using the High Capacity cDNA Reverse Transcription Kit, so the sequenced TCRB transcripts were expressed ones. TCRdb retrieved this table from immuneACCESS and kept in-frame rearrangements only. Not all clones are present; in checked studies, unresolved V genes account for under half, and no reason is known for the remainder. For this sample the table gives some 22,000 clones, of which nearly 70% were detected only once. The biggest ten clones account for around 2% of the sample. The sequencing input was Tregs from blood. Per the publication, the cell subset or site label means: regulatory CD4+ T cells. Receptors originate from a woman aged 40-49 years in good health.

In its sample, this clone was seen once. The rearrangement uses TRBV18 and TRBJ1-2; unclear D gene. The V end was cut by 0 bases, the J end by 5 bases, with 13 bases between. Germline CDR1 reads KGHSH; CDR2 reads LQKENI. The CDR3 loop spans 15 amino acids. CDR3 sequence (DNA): TGTGCCAGCTCACCACCGAAGGGCCCGGGGTATGGCTACACCTTC. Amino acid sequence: CASSPPKGPGYGYTF. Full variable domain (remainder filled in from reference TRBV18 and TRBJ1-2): NAGVMQNPRHLVRRRGQEARLRCSPMKGHSHVYWYRQLPEEGLKFMVYLQKENIIDESGMPKERFSAEFPKEGPSILRIQQVVRGDSAAYFCASSPPKGPGYGYTFGSGTRLTVV.

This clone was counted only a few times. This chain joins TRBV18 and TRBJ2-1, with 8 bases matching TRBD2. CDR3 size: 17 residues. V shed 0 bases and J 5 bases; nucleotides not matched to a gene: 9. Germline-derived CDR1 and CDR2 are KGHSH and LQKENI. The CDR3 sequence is CASSPPVGGGPHNEQFF. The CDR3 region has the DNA TGTGCCAGCTCACCACCGGTAGGCGGGGGGCCCCACAATGAGCAGTTCTTC.

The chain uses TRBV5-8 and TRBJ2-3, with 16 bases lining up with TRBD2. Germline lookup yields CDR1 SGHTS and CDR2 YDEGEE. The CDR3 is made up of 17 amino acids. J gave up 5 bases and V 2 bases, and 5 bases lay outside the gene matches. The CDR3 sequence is CASSFGGTSGGEDTQYF. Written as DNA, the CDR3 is TGTGCCAGCAGCTTCGGTGGGACTAGCGGGGGGGAAGATACGCAGTATTTT. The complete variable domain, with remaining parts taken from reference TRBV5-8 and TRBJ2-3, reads EAGVTQSPTHLIKTRGQQATLRCSPISGHTSVYWYQQALGLGLQFLLWYDEGEERNRGNFPPRFSGRQFPNYSSELNVNALELEDSALYLCASSFGGTSGGEDTQYFGPGTRLTVL.

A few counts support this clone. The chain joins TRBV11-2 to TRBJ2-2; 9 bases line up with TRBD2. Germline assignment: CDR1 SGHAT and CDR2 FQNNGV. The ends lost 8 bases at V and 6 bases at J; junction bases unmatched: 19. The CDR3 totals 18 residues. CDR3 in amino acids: CASGHISGGGAGAGELFF. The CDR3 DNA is TGTGCCAGCGGTCATATATCGGGCGGGGGGGCCGGAGCCGGGGAGCTGTTTTTT.

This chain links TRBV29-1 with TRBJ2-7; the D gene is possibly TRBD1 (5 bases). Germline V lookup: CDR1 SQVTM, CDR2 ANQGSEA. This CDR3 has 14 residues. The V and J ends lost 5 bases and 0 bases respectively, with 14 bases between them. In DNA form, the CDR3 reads TGCAGCGTTCGGCCAGGGCAAAGCTCCTACGAGCAGTACTTC. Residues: CSVRPGQSSYEQYF.

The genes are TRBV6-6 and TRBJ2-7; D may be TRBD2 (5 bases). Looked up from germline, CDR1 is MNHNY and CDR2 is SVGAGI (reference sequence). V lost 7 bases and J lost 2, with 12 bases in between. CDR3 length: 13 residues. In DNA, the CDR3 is TGTGCCAGCACCCGCCCGGGGACCTACGAGCAGTACTTC. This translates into CASTRPGTYEQYF.

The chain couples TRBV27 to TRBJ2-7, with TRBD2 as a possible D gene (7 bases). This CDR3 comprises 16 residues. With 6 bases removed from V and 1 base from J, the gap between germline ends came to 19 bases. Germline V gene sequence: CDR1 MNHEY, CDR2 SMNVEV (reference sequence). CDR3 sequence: CASSRGGRPSSYEQYF. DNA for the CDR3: TGTGCCAGCAGCCGCGGGGGCAGACCCTCGTCCTACGAGCAGTACTTC.

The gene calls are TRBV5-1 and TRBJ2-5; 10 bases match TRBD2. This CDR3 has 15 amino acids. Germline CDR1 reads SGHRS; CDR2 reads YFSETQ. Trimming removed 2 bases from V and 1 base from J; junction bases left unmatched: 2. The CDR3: CASSFSSGGQETQYF. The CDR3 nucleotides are TGCGCCAGCAGCTTTTCTAGCGGGGGCCAAGAGACCCAGTACTTC.

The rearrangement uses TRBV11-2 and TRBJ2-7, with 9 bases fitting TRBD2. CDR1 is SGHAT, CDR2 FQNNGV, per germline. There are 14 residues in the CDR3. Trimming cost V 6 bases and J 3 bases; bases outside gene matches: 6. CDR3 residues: CASSHGTSSYEQYF. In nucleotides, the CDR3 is TGTGCCAGCAGTCACGGGACTAGCAGCTACGAGCAGTACTTC.

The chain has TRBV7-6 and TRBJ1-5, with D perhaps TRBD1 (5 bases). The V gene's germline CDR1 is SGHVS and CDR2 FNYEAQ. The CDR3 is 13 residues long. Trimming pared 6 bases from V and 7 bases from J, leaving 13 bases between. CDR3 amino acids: CASSRGGGQPQHF. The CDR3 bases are TGTGCCAGCAGTCGTGGGGGGGGACAGCCCCAGCATTTT.

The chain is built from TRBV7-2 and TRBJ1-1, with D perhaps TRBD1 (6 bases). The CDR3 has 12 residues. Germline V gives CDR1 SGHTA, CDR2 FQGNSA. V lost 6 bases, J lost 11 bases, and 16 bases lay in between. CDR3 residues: CASSFDRREAFF. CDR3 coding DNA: TGTGCCAGCAGTTTTGACAGGCGGGAGGCTTTCTTT.

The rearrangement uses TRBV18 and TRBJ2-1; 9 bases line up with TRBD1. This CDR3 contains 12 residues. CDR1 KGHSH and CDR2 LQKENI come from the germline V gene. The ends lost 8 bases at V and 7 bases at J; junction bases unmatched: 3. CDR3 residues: CASHRGLNEQFF. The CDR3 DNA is TGTGCCAGCCACAGGGGGCTGAATGAGCAGTTCTTC.

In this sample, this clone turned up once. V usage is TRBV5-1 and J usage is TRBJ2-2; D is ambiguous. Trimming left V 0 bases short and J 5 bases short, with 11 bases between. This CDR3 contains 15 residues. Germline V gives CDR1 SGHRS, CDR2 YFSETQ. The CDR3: CASSLVRLVTGELFF. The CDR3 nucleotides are TGCGCCAGCAGCTTGGTGCGCTTAGTAACCGGGGAGCTGTTTTTT. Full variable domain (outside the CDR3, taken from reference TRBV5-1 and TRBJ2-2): KAGVTQTPRYLIKTRGQQVTLSCSPISGHRSVSWYQQTPGQGLQFLFEYFSETQRNKGNFPGRFSGRQFSNSRSEMNVSTLELGDSALYLCASSLVRLVTGELFFGEGSRLTVL.

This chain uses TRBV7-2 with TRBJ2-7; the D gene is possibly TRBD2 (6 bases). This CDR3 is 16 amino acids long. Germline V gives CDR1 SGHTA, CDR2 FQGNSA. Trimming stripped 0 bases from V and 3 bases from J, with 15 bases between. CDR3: CASSLAGLVGFYEQYF. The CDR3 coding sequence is TGTGCCAGCAGCTTAGCGGGACTTGTTGGCTTCTACGAGCAGTACTTC.

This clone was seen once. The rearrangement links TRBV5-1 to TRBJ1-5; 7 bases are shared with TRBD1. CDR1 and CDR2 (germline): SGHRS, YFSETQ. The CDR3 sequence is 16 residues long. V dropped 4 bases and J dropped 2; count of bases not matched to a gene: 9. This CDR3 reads CASSVGDSFGNQPQHF. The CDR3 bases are TGCGCCAGCAGCGTGGGGGACAGCTTCGGCAATCAGCCCCAGCATTTT. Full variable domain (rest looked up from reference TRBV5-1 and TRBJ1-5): KAGVTQTPRYLIKTRGQQVTLSCSPISGHRSVSWYQQTPGQGLQFLFEYFSETQRNKGNFPGRFSGRQFSNSRSEMNVSTLELGDSALYLCASSVGDSFGNQPQHFGDGTRLSIL.

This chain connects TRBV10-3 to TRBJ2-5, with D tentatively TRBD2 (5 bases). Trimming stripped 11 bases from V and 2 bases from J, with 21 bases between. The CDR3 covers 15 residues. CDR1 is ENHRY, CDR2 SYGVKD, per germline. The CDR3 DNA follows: TGTGCCTCCCGAACGGGGTTGGTAAGTCAAGAGACCCAGTACTTC. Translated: CASRTGLVSQETQYF.

The CDR3 loop is CASSTEQGGTEAFF. The CDR3, as DNA: TGTGCCAGCAGCACAGAACAGGGGGGCACTGAAGCTTTCTTT. The chain carries TRBV21-1 and TRBJ1-1; the table's D call, TRBD1, was not checked against the DNA. TRBV21-1 corresponds to a pseudogene. The CDR3 runs 14 residues.

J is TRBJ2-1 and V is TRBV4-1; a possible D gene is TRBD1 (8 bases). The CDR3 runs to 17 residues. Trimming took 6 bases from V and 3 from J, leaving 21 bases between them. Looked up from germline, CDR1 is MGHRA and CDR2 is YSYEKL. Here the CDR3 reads CASRGGTGATYYNEQFF. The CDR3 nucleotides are TGCGCCAGCAGGGGGGGGACAGGCGCTACGTACTACAATGAGCAGTTCTTC.